The text below deals with one T cell receptor (beta chain). Antigen: not known. The data belong to a study of response to subunit inactivated influenza vaccine. Overall study findings and caveats: Seasonal influenza vaccination, on each occasion, was suggested by the authors to recruit few new T cells.

TCRdb reanalysed the RT-PCR reads using MiXCR and keeps one entry per CDR3 protein. The table records fewer than 550,000 distinct CDR3 sequences, roughly 25% of them present only once. This sequence was found in a man aged 45 to 65 who received an inactivated influenza vaccine. The sequences come from CD4+ T cells sorted from PBMCs, collected 5 to 6 days after vaccination.

CDR3 coding DNA: TGTGCCAGCAGTTACGGGGGGAAGGGGACAAGAGAGACCCAGTACTTC. It is translated as CASSYGGKGTRETQYF. The V gene is TRBV6-2 or TRBV6-3, the J gene TRBJ2-5; D may correspond to TRBD1 or TRBD2 (6 bases each). CDR1 and CDR2 from the germline V gene are MNHEY and SVGEGT. The CDR3 covers 16 residues. The ends were cut back, 2 bases at V and 4 bases at J, with 17 bases in the middle.